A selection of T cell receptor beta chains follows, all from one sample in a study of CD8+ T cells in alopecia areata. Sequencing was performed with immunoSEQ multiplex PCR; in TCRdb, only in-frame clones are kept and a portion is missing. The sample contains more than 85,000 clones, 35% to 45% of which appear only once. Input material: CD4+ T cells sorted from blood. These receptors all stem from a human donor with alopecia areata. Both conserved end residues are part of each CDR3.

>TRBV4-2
CASSQGGSWAGELFF
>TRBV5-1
CASRLTDTQYF
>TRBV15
CATRSTGLQSYEQYF
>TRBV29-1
CSAASGTDTQYF
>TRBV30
CAWLFQGRTEAFF
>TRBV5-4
CASSFLADEQFF
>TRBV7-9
CASSLGQGSYNEQFF
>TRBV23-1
CASSQSGDRKQETQYF
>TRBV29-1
CSVGGASYEQYF
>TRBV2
CASSEWADPVTGELFF
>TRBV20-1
CSVGTGPYF
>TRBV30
CAWSGVIKGYEQYF
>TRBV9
CASSVGHGANVLTF
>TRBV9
CASSENPRGSTIYF
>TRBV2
CASRGDSQETQYF
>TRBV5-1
CASSLGQSYNEQFF
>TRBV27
CASMDRVGGYTF
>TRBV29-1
CSVENGPEQFF
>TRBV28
CASSPDLNNEQFF
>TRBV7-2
CASSLGTKNIQYF
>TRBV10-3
CAIRDVQNEQFF
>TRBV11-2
CASSSPGYEQYF
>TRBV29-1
CSVEDPPSSTPGTQYF
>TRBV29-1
CSVDVSGLGYEQYF
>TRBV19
CASSTQVYEQFF
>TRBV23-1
CASNPGVLYEQYF
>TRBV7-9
CASSFGAGSQETQYF
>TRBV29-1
CSVRGMVRRNEQFF
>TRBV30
CAYGGKLRYEQYF
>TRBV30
CACSVSTDTQYF